This entry is about one T cell receptor (beta chain). Assay used: immunoSEQ multiplex PCR; TCRdb lists only in-frame clones, some missing. The profile covers around 70,000 clones, with almost 90% appearing a single time and 2.5% to 3% taken by the ten largest. The CDR3 has 17 residues. Germline values: CDR1 SGDLS, CDR2 YYNGEE. Trimming at V came to 1 base and at J to 0 bases, leaving 6 bases not matched to a gene. The data are from a study of OX40 agonist ivuxolimab in advanced cancers. The sequencing used CD4+ or CD8+ T cells sorted from blood, collected in a trial of the OX40 agonist ivuxolimab. The chain links TRBV9 to TRBJ1-5, with 8 bases that match TRBD1. The clonotype was recovered from an adult with an advanced solid tumor such as melanoma, head and neck, liver or kidney cancer. CDR3 amino acids: CASSVSDRAYSNQPQHF. CDR3 sequence (DNA): TGTGCCAGCAGCGTATCGGACAGGGCTTATAGCAATCAGCCCCAGCATTTT.